Reported below is one TCR delta chain. The target of this receptor is not known. One base separates it from a far larger clone, so it is likely a read error. The data originate from a study of fetal and pediatric gammadelta thymocytes (dated by TCRdb to between 2022 and 2023). Regarding the study in general: Previously published data and newly generated, unpublished data were combined in the bulk gammadelta thymocyte repertoires, which were used to strengthen a single-cell study of gammadelta thymocyte development. The set of bulk gammadelta thymocyte repertoires included approximately ten subjects in total: 3 fetal thymus donors and 7 pediatric thymus donors. Bulk TCR repertoire data were added to increase subject numbers and strengthen the CDR3 publicity analysis. Unpublished data were combined with previously published data (refs 27,28) to make up the bulk gammadelta thymocyte repertoires.

For staining, thymocytes received Zombie NIR viability dye along with antibodies against CD3 (UCHT1), TCRgammadelta (11F2), TCRVgamma9 (IMMU360) and TCRVdelta2 (IMMU389). From human fetal and pediatric thymuses, sorted Vgamma9Vdelta2 and nonVgamma9Vdelta2 gammadelta thymocytes were used to generate bulk TRD and TRG CDR3 repertoires separately. Children undergoing cardiac surgery in Belgium were the source of the pediatric thymus tissue. Pediatric thymus donors in the study were aged between 1 and 11 years. As previously described, thymic cell suspensions were prepared from both fetal and post-natal thymuses. NonVgamma9Vdelta2 thymocytes were sorted as CD3+ gammadeltaTCR+ cells lacking the Vgamma9+Vdelta2+ phenotype. A FACS Aria III cell sorter (BD Biosciences) was used to carry out the cell sorting. Trimming takes 1 base off V and 0 bases off J; junction bases not matched to a gene: 16. Taken from the germline V gene, the CDR1 and CDR2 loops are TSWWSYY and QGS. The CDR3 covers 20 residues, taking in both the cysteine and the phenylalanine. Here the CDR3 DNA is all that survives: 60 bases in frame from base 1.

Here is what the overall study found, with its caveats: Fetal gammadelta thymocyte repertoires were previously reported to be enriched for TRDV2, TRGV8 and TRGV9 usage, low N additions and public CDR3s compared with post-natal repertoires.

TCRdb shows the sequencer as Illumina MiSeq. The authors processed their data as follows. To analyze publicity, the Vgamma9Vdelta2 and nonVgamma9Vdelta2 bulk CDR3 files from each subject were merged so that every subject had one combined repertoire. CDR3 publicity was scored from 0 to 19 by checking each amino acid sequence across 9 single-cell datasets and approximately 9 bulk repertoires, using base R and dplyr. Clonotypes were called again by TCRdb from the public reads via CATT, and duplicate nucleotide sequences were then merged into one entry. Here the V and J calls rest on TCRdb's processing, not on the authors' analysis. Within this sample are 2,000 or so delta-chain clones, with around 25% of them counted one time only. Jointly, the top ten make up more than 4% of the sample.

The sequence is built from TRDV1 and TRDJ1, and TRDD3 matches 8 of the central bases. Sequencing was performed on non-Vgamma9Vdelta2 gamma-delta T cells from the thymus. The cell subset or site label for this specimen denotes: CD3+gammadeltaTCR+ thymocytes not co-expressing Vgamma9 and Vdelta2. This sequence originates from a child who underwent cardiac surgery and was recorded as healthy. Here is the DNA: TGTGCTCTTGGGGAACGCGTCAACTGGGGGGTCCCCCCGTACACCGATAAACTCATCTTT. This yields the protein CALGERVNWGVPPYTDKLIF.